The 10 T cell receptor beta chains listed next were all sequenced from one sample in a study of TIL therapy for anti-PD-1-resistant metastatic lung cancer. Regarding time point: pre-treatment sample, taken before nivolumab and TIL therapy. The immunoSEQ assay was v3. Here immunoSEQ multiplex PCR was the method, and the copy in TCRdb shows in-frame clones only, minus some. Of fewer than 25,000 clones listed, approximately 70% were seen once; the top ten hold about 2%. The input for sequencing was blood, taken at baseline. Source of these receptors: a person aged 25-85 years with non-small cell lung cancer.

V usage is TRBV5-4 and J usage is TRBJ1-4; D possibly corresponds to TRBD1 (6 bases). Trimming cost V 4 bases and J 4 bases, with 11 bases left between them. CDR3 size: 14 residues. Germline assignment: CDR1 SGHNT and CDR2 YYREEE (reference sequence). CDR3 nucleotide sequence: TGTGCCAGCAGCGTGGACAGCTTTAATGAAAAACTGTTTTTT. Its translation is CASSVDSFNEKLFF.

The V gene is TRBV5-6, the J gene TRBJ2-7; 8 nucleotides agree with TRBD1. V trimming: 3 bases; J trimming: 2 bases; junction bases outside the gene matches: 4. Germline CDR1 and CDR2: SGHDT and YYEEEE. The CDR3 consists of 14 residues. CDR3 region: CASSSGTGAYEQYF. The CDR3 nucleotides read TGTGCCAGCAGCTCCGGGACAGGAGCCTACGAGCAGTACTTC.

A few counts support this clone. The chain couples TRBV3-1 (or the pseudogene TRBV3-2) to TRBJ2-3; no firm D call. The V and J ends lost 3 bases and 4 bases respectively, with 20 bases between them. The germline V gene encodes CDR1 LGHDT and CDR2 YNNKEL (reference sequence). The CDR3 is 17 residues long. CDR3 loop: CASSQGFSRQRSDTQYF. The CDR3, as DNA: TGTGCCAGCAGCCAGGGTTTTAGTAGGCAGCGATCAGATACGCAGTATTTT.

The V and J genes are TRBV10-2 and TRBJ1-1, with TRBD1 matching 7 bases. In germline, CDR1 is WSHSY, CDR2 SAAADI. V lost 6 bases, J lost 7 bases, and 8 bases stayed unmatched. CDR3 length equals 13 residues. CDR3 protein: CASRYAGTVEAFF. The CDR3 coding sequence is TGCGCCAGCAGATACGCCGGGACAGTTGAAGCTTTCTTT.

The rearrangement links TRBV5-1 to TRBJ2-2, with TRBD1 identical over 10 bases. Losses at the gene ends were 4 bases for V and 3 bases for J; bases not matched to a gene: 3. Germline loops: CDR1 SGHRS, CDR2 YFSETQ. The CDR3 is 15 amino acids. The CDR3 DNA follows: TGCGCCAGCAGCCGCGGACAGGGGGACACCGGGGAGCTGTTTTTT. Amino acids: CASSRGQGDTGELFF.

The chain couples TRBV6-5 to TRBJ2-7, with D unclear. The CDR3 length is 13 residues. The germline V and J ends were trimmed by 6 bases and 0 bases, with 9 bases remaining between them. Germline V lookup: CDR1 MNHEY, CDR2 SVGAGI. CDR3 sequence: CASRGIPSYEQYF. The CDR3, as DNA: TGTGCCAGCAGAGGGATACCCTCCTACGAGCAGTACTTC.

The rearrangement links TRBV28 to TRBJ2-3; 12 bases map to TRBD2. V lost 6 bases, J lost 6 bases, and 4 bases stayed unmatched. Germline lookup yields CDR1 MDHEN and CDR2 SYDVKM. This CDR3 is built from 14 residues. CDR3 sequence reads: CASRRLAGADTQYF. The CDR3 nucleotides are TGTGCCAGCAGGCGACTAGCGGGAGCGGATACGCAGTATTTT.

The chain links TRBV7-8 to TRBJ1-2; D not resolved. The CDR3 loop spans 13 amino acids. In germline, CDR1 is SGHVS, CDR2 FQNEAQ. The V and J ends lost 5 bases and 4 bases respectively, with 11 bases between them. The CDR3 here is CASSPSFSYGYTF. DNA of the CDR3: TGTGCCAGCAGCCCTAGTTTCTCCTATGGCTACACCTTC. The full variable domain, completed using reference TRBV7-8 and TRBJ1-2, is GAGVSQSPRYKVAKRGQDVALRCDPISGHVSLFWYQQALGQGPEFLTYFQNEAQLDKSGLPSDRFFAERPEGSVSTLKIQRTQQEDSAVYLCASSPSFSYGYTFGSGTRLTVV.

V usage is TRBV27 and J usage is TRBJ2-7; 7 bases map to TRBD1. V trimming: 3 bases; J trimming: 4 bases; junction bases outside the gene matches: 9. This CDR3 is 15 amino acids long. Germline V lookup: CDR1 MNHEY, CDR2 SMNVEV (reference sequence). In DNA form, the CDR3 reads TGTGCCAGCAGTTTCGTTGGGACAGAAGGATACGAGCAGTACGTC. Amino acids: CASSFVGTEGYEQYV.

This clone showed up just a few times. CDR3 in amino acids: CASSQTQGFYGYTF. In DNA, the CDR3 is TGCGCCAGCAGCCAAACCCAGGGATTTTATGGCTACACCTTC. The chain carries TRBV4-1 and TRBJ1-2; TRBD1 might be the D (5 bases). V gave up 2 bases and J gave up 5 bases, with 12 bases separating them. Germline CDR1 is MGHRA and CDR2 is YSYEKL. The CDR3 spans 14 residues.